One sample yielded the 25 T cell receptor beta chains listed below, sequenced in a study of human T cells and chemical hapten exposure. Time point specified: patch test 1, 2 weeks after DPC sensitization. The treatment: therapeutic diphenylcyclopropenone sensitization with weekly scalp DPC. MiXCR, applied by TCRdb to the RACE reads, yields one record per CDR3 protein. The repertoire consists of roughly 120,000 distinct CDR3 sequences, with around 10% occurring once and the leading ten covering 1.4%. This sample comprised whole blood, obtained in connection with sensitization to the hapten diphenylcyclopropenone (DPC). Receptors were obtained from a woman in her forties or fifties with alopecia areata. Some clones in this sample may be carry-over from other donors' samples.

The sample holds a few counts of this clonotype. The chain joins TRBV10-3 to TRBJ1-6; weak D call: TRBD1 (5 bases). V lost 3 bases, J lost 7 bases, and 10 bases lay in between. This CDR3 is built from 14 residues. The germline gives CDR1 ENHRY, CDR2 SYGVKD. CDR3 DNA sequence: TGTGCCATCAGTGAATCGGGGCTCAATTCACCCCTCCACTTT. Its protein is CAISESGLNSPLHF.

V and J are TRBV4-1 and TRBJ1-5; no clear D. The length of the CDR3 is 15 residues. CDR1 and CDR2 (germline): MGHRA, YSYEKL. The ends were cut back, 4 bases at V and 0 bases at J, with 10 bases in the middle. The CDR3 reads CASSPQTNSNQPQHF. The CDR3 nucleotides are TGCGCCAGCAGCCCCCAGACGAATAGCAATCAGCCCCAGCATTTT.

This clonotype appeared many times. The V call is TRBV28, the J call TRBJ1-4; D gene uncertain. V was cut by 2 bases and J by 4 bases, with 2 bases left in between. Looked up from germline, CDR1 is MDHEN and CDR2 is SYDVKM. This CDR3 is built from 12 residues. CDR3 sequence (DNA): TGTGCCAGCAGTTTAAGTAATGAAAAACTGTTTTTT. Amino acids: CASSLSNEKLFF. The whole variable domain, filled in from reference TRBV28 and TRBJ1-4, reads DVKVTQSSRYLVKRTGEKVFLECVQDMDHENMFWYRQDPGLGLRLIYFSYDVKMKEKGDIPEGYSVSREKKERFSLILESASTNQTSMYLCASSLSNEKLFFGSGTQLSVL.

The J gene is TRBJ2-5, the V gene TRBV6-5; D is perhaps TRBD2 (6 bases). CDR1 MNHEY and CDR2 SVGAGI come from the germline V gene. Trimming removed 2 bases from V and 3 bases from J, with 10 bases in between. The CDR3 is made up of 14 amino acids. The CDR3 reads CASSYRRGEETQYF. In DNA, the CDR3 is TGTGCCAGCAGTTACCGGCGGGGAGAAGAGACCCAGTACTTC.

This chain joins TRBV12-3 or TRBV12-4 and TRBJ1-1; D is unclear. The CDR3 extends over 13 amino acids. V was trimmed by 2 bases and J by 8 bases, leaving 12 bases between them. The CDR3 nucleotides read TGTGCCAGCAGTTTACCTCCGGGGTCGGAAGCTTTCTTT. It codes for CASSLPPGSEAFF.

This clonotype was detected ten times or more. The V call is TRBV12-3 or TRBV12-4, the J call TRBJ1-5; 10 bases match TRBD1. J was trimmed by 5 bases and V by 3 bases; bases with no gene match: 10. CDR3 size: 17 residues. CDR3 sequence reads: CASSFVPPGQGYQPQHF. The CDR3, as DNA: TGTGCCAGCAGTTTTGTTCCACCGGGACAGGGGTATCAGCCCCAGCATTTT.

There are many counts of this clonotype. The CDR3 coding sequence is TGCGCCAGCAGCTTGGTTCCAGGGCCCTATGGCTACACCTTC. The encoded protein is CASSLVPGPYGYTF. The gene calls are TRBV5-1 and TRBJ1-2; D may be TRBD1 (5 bases). The germline V gene encodes CDR1 SGHRS and CDR2 YFSETQ. The V gene lost 0 bases and the J gene lost 4 bases, with 10 bases spanning the gap. The CDR3 length is 14 residues.

In this sample, this clonotype turned up many times. The chain links TRBV7-9 to TRBJ1-1; D gene ambiguous. The CDR3 has 12 amino acids. With 1 base removed from V and 7 bases from J, the gap between germline ends came to 7 bases. From germline, CDR1 is SEHNR and CDR2 FQNEAQ (reference sequence). The CDR3 sequence: CASSLVGGEAFF. In DNA, the CDR3 is TGTGCCAGCAGCTTAGTTGGCGGTGAAGCTTTCTTT. The full variable domain, in which reference TRBV7-9 and TRBJ1-1 provide the parts outside the CDR3, is DTGVSQNPRHKITKRGQNVTFRCDPISEHNRLYWYRQTLGQGPEFLTYFQNEAQLEKSRLLSDRFSAERPKGSFSTLEIQRTEQGDSAMYLCASSLVGGEAFFGQGTRLTVV.

This sequence joins TRBV29-1 and TRBJ2-1; 10 nucleotides match TRBD2. J lost 9 bases, V lost 3 bases, and 11 bases had no gene match. CDR1 and CDR2 from the germline V gene are SQVTM and ANQGSEA. The CDR3 is 15 residues long. The DNA for the CDR3 is TGCAGCGTTGATCCTACTAGCGGGGCTGTCGGTGAGCAGTTCTTC. Translating it yields CSVDPTSGAVGEQFF.

This chain connects TRBV5-1 to TRBJ2-4; 7 bases line up with TRBD1. Germline assignment: CDR1 SGHRS and CDR2 YFSETQ. J gave up 1 base and V 4 bases, and 5 bases lay outside the gene matches. The CDR3 length is 15 residues. CDR3 nucleotides: TGCGCCAGCAGCGAACAGACAGGGGCCAAAAACATTCAGTACTTC. It specifies CASSEQTGAKNIQYF. Based on the CDR3 plus reference TRBV5-1 and TRBJ2-4, the full variable domain is KAGVTQTPRYLIKTRGQQVTLSCSPISGHRSVSWYQQTPGQGLQFLFEYFSETQRNKGNFPGRFSGRQFSNSRSEMNVSTLELGDSALYLCASSEQTGAKNIQYFGAGTRLSVL.

The rearrangement links TRBV11-2 to TRBJ2-5, with a possible D match to TRBD2 (5 bases). This CDR3 has 14 amino acids. The germline gives CDR1 SGHAT, CDR2 FQNNGV. V lost 1 base and J 4 bases, leaving 10 bases between the germline ends. CDR3 in DNA: TGTGCCAGCAGCTTAGTAGAGGGTTCAGAGACCCAGTACTTC. This sequence encodes CASSLVEGSETQYF.

In its sample, this clonotype was seen many times. The chain employs TRBV28 and TRBJ1-6, with 9 bases aligning to TRBD1. Per the germline V gene, CDR1 is MDHEN and CDR2 is SYDVKM. The CDR3 length is 14 residues. Germline trimming cut 8 bases from V and 7 bases from J; bases unmatched to any gene: 6. CDR3: CASRTGALNSPLHF. Written as DNA, the CDR3 is TGTGCCAGCCGGACAGGGGCCCTGAATTCACCCCTCCACTTT.

The table lists this clonotype with a few counts. The chain is built from TRBV5-1 and TRBJ1-5; TRBD1 matches at 9 bases. There are 15 residues in the CDR3. The junction had 7 bases not matched to a gene; V was cut back by 4 bases and J by 5 bases. Germline CDR1 and CDR2: SGHRS and YFSETQ. Here the CDR3 DNA reads TGCGCCAGCAGCGTACAGGGGGCCAGGGATCAGCCCCAGCATTTT. Translating gives CASSVQGARDQPQHF. The full variable domain, its missing parts supplied by reference TRBV5-1 and TRBJ1-5, is KAGVTQTPRYLIKTRGQQVTLSCSPISGHRSVSWYQQTPGQGLQFLFEYFSETQRNKGNFPGRFSGRQFSNSRSEMNVSTLELGDSALYLCASSVQGARDQPQHFGDGTRLSIL.

In its sample, this clonotype was seen a few times. The J gene is TRBJ2-5, the V gene TRBV7-6, with 8 bases identical to TRBD2. CDR1 SGHVS and CDR2 FNYEAQ come from the germline V gene. The CDR3 sequence is 15 residues long. V dropped 1 base and J dropped 4; count of bases not matched to a gene: 5. As DNA, the CDR3 is TGTGCCAGCAGCTTAGTAGCGGGGATAGTAGAGACCCAGTACTTC. It yields the protein CASSLVAGIVETQYF.

This clonotype was counted between two and nine times. J is TRBJ2-7 and V is TRBV3-1; D is undetermined. V was trimmed by 9 bases and J by 0 bases, leaving 9 bases between them. The CDR3 loop spans 12 amino acids. CDR1 and CDR2 from the germline V gene are LGHDT and YNNKEL (reference sequence). CDR3 protein: CASGRTSYEQYF. For the CDR3, the DNA is TGTGCCAGTGGACGGACCTCCTACGAGCAGTACTTC.

This clonotype turned up a few times. The V gene is TRBV29-1, the J gene TRBJ2-7; a possible D gene is TRBD1 (6 bases). In germline, CDR1 is SQVTM, CDR2 ANQGSEA. The ends were cut back, 4 bases at V and 6 bases at J, with 13 bases in the middle. The CDR3 is 12 residues long. The CDR3 protein is CSVGGTGREQYF. In nucleotides, the CDR3 is TGCAGCGTTGGGGGAACAGGGCGCGAGCAGTACTTC.

The rearrangement joins TRBV6-1 to TRBJ2-7; 7 positions agree with TRBD1. Germline-derived CDR1 and CDR2 are MNHNS and SASEGT. The length of the CDR3 is 13 residues. Trimming removed 6 bases from V and 9 bases from J; junction bases left unmatched: 11. The CDR3 is CASSKTGPAGQYF. The CDR3 DNA is TGTGCCAGCAGCAAGACAGGGCCCGCCGGGCAGTACTTC.

This clonotype has at least ten counts. The germline gene is not matched at one end of the junction; a read error may be the cause. The CDR3 is CASSLEADTEAFF. In DNA form, the CDR3 reads TGTGCTAGCAGCTTAGAGGCTGACACTGAAGCTTTCTTT. This rearrangement joins TRBV7-7 to TRBJ1-1; D unclear. There are 13 residues in the CDR3. Looked up from germline, CDR1 is SSHAT and CDR2 is FNYEAQ (reference sequence).

Only a few counts were recorded for this clonotype. The rearrangement joins TRBV6-1 to TRBJ2-7, with D perhaps TRBD1 (6 bases). The CDR3 consists of 14 residues. CDR1 MNHNS and CDR2 SASEGT come from the germline V gene. Trimming shortened V by 6 bases and J by 4 bases, and 16 bases separated the two germline ends. CDR3 amino acids: CASRAYPGQYEQYF. The DNA of the CDR3 is TGTGCCAGCAGAGCCTACCCCGGACAGTACGAGCAGTACTTC.

The rearrangement links TRBV4-1 to TRBJ1-1; a possible D gene is TRBD1 (5 bases). V lost 4 bases and J 1 base, leaving 16 bases between the germline ends. The CDR3 is 16 amino acids. The V gene's germline CDR1 is MGHRA and CDR2 YSYEKL. This CDR3 is CASSPYVLGTNTEAFF. The CDR3 DNA sequence: TGCGCCAGCAGCCCCTACGTATTAGGGACGAACACTGAAGCTTTCTTT.

This clonotype came up many times. This chain uses TRBV20-1 with TRBJ1-4; 8 bases align to TRBD1. Germline trimming cut 0 bases from V and 8 bases from J; bases unmatched to any gene: 8. This CDR3 is 15 amino acids long. CDR1 is DFQATT, CDR2 SNEGSKA, per germline (reference sequence). CDR3 nucleotides: TGCAGTGCTAGAGATCCTCAGGGGGCCGGCGAAAAACTGTTTTTT. Encoded protein: CSARDPQGAGEKLFF.

This clonotype has a count of ten or more. The chain recombines TRBV7-9 with TRBJ1-4, with D unresolved. This CDR3 comprises 11 residues. V lost 7 bases to trimming and J lost 6 bases, with 6 bases between them. The germline gives CDR1 SEHNR, CDR2 FQNEAQ (reference sequence). CDR3: CASNQDEKLFF. CDR3 coding DNA: TGTGCCAGCAACCAAGATGAAAAACTGTTTTTT.

This clonotype was seen a few times. The chain combines TRBV24-1 with TRBJ2-7, with D perhaps matching TRBD2 (6 bases). V gave up 3 bases and J gave up 1 base, with 18 bases separating them. This CDR3 contains 17 residues. Germline V lookup: CDR1 KGHDR, CDR2 SFDVKD. CDR3 in DNA: TGTGCCACCAGTGATCCCATGGGGCAGGAGGGGTCCTACGAGCAGTACTTC. Its translation is CATSDPMGQEGSYEQYF.

The chain carries TRBV12-3 or TRBV12-4 and TRBJ2-1; D gene ambiguous. The CDR3 contains 10 residues. Trimming pared 5 bases from V and 8 bases from J, leaving 4 bases between. The CDR3 protein is CASSLYEQFF. The CDR3 DNA reads as TGTGCCAGCAGTCTCTATGAGCAGTTCTTC.

This clonotype turned up a few times. The chain has TRBV29-1 and TRBJ2-5, with D perhaps TRBD1 (5 bases). Germline V lookup: CDR1 SQVTM, CDR2 ANQGSEA. CDR3 length: 12 residues. V shed 5 bases and J shed 0 bases, with 7 bases lying between them. The CDR3 DNA sequence: TGCAGCGTTTCAGGGTACCAAGAGACCCAGTACTTC. Amino acids: CSVSGYQETQYF.